One sample yielded the 10 T cell receptor beta chains listed below, sequenced in a study of T cells in Graves' hyperthyroidism and ophthalmopathy (dated by TCRdb to the late 2010s). Receptors were amplified or captured by multiplex PCR. Sequencing took place on an Illumina HiSeq 2000. TCR beta CDR3 regions were amplified from RNA transcripts. A first-round RT-PCR of the TCR CDR3 used the HTBI primer set with the Qiagen OneStep RT-PCR kit. The raw public reads went through TCRdb reprocessing: fastp at Q25, MiXCR clone calling, in-frame beta chains kept. Each record represents a unique CDR3 protein, reported with the most common genes and DNA among its rows. For this sample there are about 340,000 distinct CDR3 sequences; 15% to 20% appear just once. Approximately 49% of the sample is held by the ten biggest clonotypes. Material for sequencing was blood. The receptors come from a woman between 45 and 65 years old with Graves' hyperthyroidism.

About this clonotype: A single base separates this from a much larger clone, so it may be a read error. The gene calls are TRBV11-2 and TRBJ1-1; D is possibly TRBD1 (6 bases). Germline CDR1 is SGHAT and CDR2 is FQNNGV. The CDR3 is 12 residues long. CDR3 sequence (DNA): TGTGCCAGCGGACAAGGGGGGACTGAAGCTTCCTTT. Protein product: CASGQGGTEASF.

As regards this clonotype: A much larger clone lies a single base off, so this may be a read error. V usage is TRBV2 and J usage is TRBJ1-2, with D uncertain. The ends were cut back, 5 bases at V and 4 bases at J, with 8 bases in the middle. The CDR3 consists of 12 residues. CDR1 SNHLY and CDR2 FYNNEI come from the germline V gene. CDR3 bases: TGTGCCAGCAGTACCGCCAGCTATGGCTACACCTTC. The encoded protein is CASSTASYGYTF.

There are a few counts of this clonotype. This rearrangement joins TRBV7-8 to TRBJ2-1, with D tentatively TRBD1 (5 bases). The V gene's germline CDR1 is SGHVS and CDR2 FQNEAQ. The V end was cut by 0 bases, the J end by 3 bases, with 9 bases between. The CDR3 totals 15 residues. CDR3 sequence: CASSLAKGHYNEQFF. For the CDR3, the DNA is TGTGCCAGCAGCTTAGCCAAGGGGCACTACAATGAGCAGTTCTTC.

The chain has TRBV6-1 and TRBJ2-7; the match to TRBD2 covers 7 bases. V shed 6 bases and J 2 bases; nucleotides not matched to a gene: 7. This CDR3 region has 14 residues. Germline assignment: CDR1 MNHNS and CDR2 SASEGT. The DNA for the CDR3 is TGTGCCAGCAGCGTATTTAGCGGGCCCTACGAGCAGTACTTC. It encodes CASSVFSGPYEQYF.

This clonotype showed up many times. The chain uses TRBV20-1 and TRBJ2-7, with 12 bases identical to TRBD2. The V gene end was trimmed by 1 base and the J gene end by 3 bases; junction bases not matched to a gene: 4. Germline V gene data show CDR1 as DFQATT and CDR2 as SNEGSKA (reference sequence). There are 15 residues in the CDR3. CDR3: CSARAGTSGLYEQYF. The CDR3 DNA follows: TGCAGTGCTAGAGCCGGGACTAGCGGGCTCTACGAGCAGTACTTC.

This clonotype was counted between two and nine times. The chain has TRBV19 and TRBJ1-1; weak D call: TRBD1 (6 bases). Trimming took 6 bases from V and 1 from J, leaving 15 bases between them. The CDR3 has 15 residues. Germline-derived CDR1 and CDR2 are LNHDA and SQIVND (reference sequence). CDR3 DNA sequence: TGTGCCAGTAGCACCCACGGACAGCCGAACACTGAAGCTTTCTTT. Its protein product is CASSTHGQPNTEAFF.

The rearrangement uses TRBV20-1 and TRBJ2-5; the D is unclear. The CDR3 has 13 residues. Trimming took 3 bases from V and 1 from J, leaving 9 bases between them. Germline loops: CDR1 DFQATT, CDR2 SNEGSKA (reference sequence). The CDR3 bases are TGCAGTGCTAGCCTGACGGGCCAAGAGACCCAGTACTTC. Translation gives CSASLTGQETQYF.

This clonotype was found many times. The chain recombines TRBV12-3 or TRBV12-4 with TRBJ1-5; a weak D match, TRBD1 (5 bases). CDR3 size: 15 residues. V shed 3 bases and J shed 4 bases, with 13 bases lying between them. The CDR3 sequence: CASSLLGSGNQPQHF. The CDR3 bases are TGTGCCAGCAGTTTGTTGGGGTCAGGGAATCAGCCCCAGCATTTT.

The chain is built from TRBV6-1 and TRBJ1-4, with D possibly matching TRBD1 (6 bases). The length of the CDR3 is 16 residues. Germline V gene data show CDR1 as MNHNS and CDR2 as SASEGT. V was trimmed by 1 base and J by 1 base, leaving 10 bases between them. CDR3 sequence reads: CASSEGTERTNEKLFF. The DNA for the CDR3 is TGTGCCAGCAGTGAAGGGACAGAACGAACTAATGAAAAACTGTTTTTT.

Turning to this clonotype: With a much larger clone just one base away, this may be a read error. The chain joins TRBV15 to TRBJ1-5, with D hard to call. V lost 0 bases to trimming and J lost 7 bases, with 7 bases between them. The CDR3 is 13 residues long. From germline, CDR1 is LNHNV and CDR2 YYDKDF (reference sequence). The CDR3 sequence is CATSRDHGQPQHF. The CDR3 DNA reads TGTGCCACCAGCAGAGATCACGGGCAGCCCCAGCATTTT.